This T cell receptor beta chain was recorded in a study of T cell repertoires in cytomegalovirus infection (dated by TCRdb to about 2019). Regarding the study in general: Recently identified HLA-C-restricted CMV epitopes, whose presentation resists viral immunomodulation, were targeted by peptide stimulations together with well-studied HLA-B-restricted epitopes. Because public TCR beta signatures pointed to carriage of CMV infection together with the matching HLA type, the HLA type of each donor mattered for the analysis.

Instrument on record: Illumina HiSeq 1500. TCRdb reprocessing: public reads trimmed at Q25 with fastp, clones called with MiXCR, in-frame beta chains kept. Rows with a matching CDR3 protein are joined into one entry that keeps the most common DNA and genes. The sample contains about 890,000 distinct CDR3 sequences, 31% of them found a single time. The top ten clones comprise roughly 13% of the sample. The germline V gene specifies MRHNA as CDR1 and SNTAGT as CDR2. The cysteine opens and the phenylalanine closes a CDR3 of 12 amino acids. Only the CDR3 DNA is retained, 36 bases long and in frame from the first base. V is shortened by 0 bases, J by 7 bases, and the region joining them spans 4 bases. As regards this clonotype: What this receptor recognizes is not known. Base quality data are lacking; no much larger clone is found one base away.

The paper as a whole reports these results and caveats: In both this cohort and an independent cohort of 300 to 450 donors, the cumulative frequency of public TCR beta family members distinguished carriers of CMV infection plus the relevant HLA type. The ex vivo response was dominated by HLA-C-restricted CMV-specific TCR beta clonotypes, and the single most frequent clonotype in two of eight donors was supplied by these HLA-C-restricted clonotypes.

The treatment or condition label of this sample denotes: in vitro stimulation with specific CMV peptide epitopes to enrich CMV-specific T cells. The source is a human donor in good health (CMV status not recorded). Some clones in this sample may be carry-over from other donors' samples. This sequence uses TRBV6-4 and TRBJ2-4; the D segment cannot be called with confidence. The sequencing used cultured CD8+ T cells from PBMCs, collected from culture after CMV antigen stimulation. The nucleotide sequence reads as follows: TGTGCCAGCAGTGACTCGTTTAACATTCAGTACTTC. Its protein product is CASSDSFNIQYF.